A selection of T cell receptor beta chains follows, all from one sample in a study of IL-17A CD8 T cells in psoriatic arthritis synovium. This table comes from immunoSEQ multiplex PCR, and its TCRdb copy is limited to in-frame clones, with some not included. Among about 2,200 clones listed, approximately 70% were seen once. Material: IFN-gamma+ CD8+ T cells from synovial fluid. These receptors all stem from a human donor with psoriatic arthritis. CDR3s include the opening cysteine and the closing phenylalanine or tryptophan. A D gene is named only where the DNA matches it firmly. Clone size is shown for a subset of rows, as once, few, many or a class of expanded clone.

-	TRBJ1-5	TRBV19	TRBD1	TGTGCCAGTAGTATGAGACAGGGCTTTAATCAGCCCCAGCATTTT	CASSMRQGFNQPQHF
-	TRBJ1-4	TRBV7-2	-	TGTGCCAGTGCGCGGGGGCAGAATGAAAAACTGTTTTTT	CASARGQNEKLFF
-	TRBJ1-1	TRBV7-9	-	TGTGCCAGCAGCCAGGGGCCAGGGAGGATCACTGAAGCTTTCTTT	CASSQGPGRITEAFF
-	TRBJ2-7	TRBV7-3	-	TGTGCCAGCAGCTTAAATGTGGGTGGCTACGAGCAGTACTTC	CASSLNVGGYEQYF
-	TRBJ1-1	TRBV19	-	TGTGCCAGTAGTTTTGACCCCTTCGCGAACACTGAAGCTTTCTTT	CASSFDPFANTEAFF
-	TRBJ1-2	TRBV4-1	-	TGCGCCAGCAGCCCCACAGGGACCCACTATGGCTACACCTTC	CASSPTGTHYGYTF
-	TRBJ2-2	TRBV9	-	TGTGCCAGCAGCGTAGTAACCGGGGAGCTGTTTTTT	CASSVVTGELFF
once	TRBJ1-1	TRBV11-2	-	TGTGCCAGCAGCTTAGAATTAGGGCCGAACACTGAAGCTTTCTTT	CASSLELGPNTEAFF
once	TRBJ2-3	TRBV6-1	TRBD1	TGTGCCAGCAGTGAAGGACAGGGGAACACAGATACGCAGTATTTT	CASSEGQGNTDTQYF
once	TRBJ1-2	TRBV5-3	-	TGTGCCAGAAGCAACGGGCCGGGGGCAAGTGGCTACACCTTC	CARSNGPGASGYTF
few	TRBJ2-7	TRBV7-9	-	TGTGCCAGCAGCTTCGATTGGGGCTACGAGCAGTACTTC	CASSFDWGYEQYF
-	TRBJ1-1	TRBV10-1	-	TGCGCCAGCAGTGAGCGGGGATCCTCTGAAGCTTTCTTT	CASSERGSSEAFF
few	TRBJ2-3	TRBV7-9	TRBD2	TGTGCCAGCAGCTTCGTTAGGAGCGGGGCTGATACGCAGTATTTT	CASSFVRSGADTQYF
-	TRBJ2-6	TRBV15	-	TGTGCCACCAGCAGAGAAGGATTCGGATTTGCTGGGGCCAACGTCCTGACTTTC	CATSREGFGFAGANVLTF
-	TRBJ2-7	TRBV11-3	TRBD1	TGTGCCAGCAGCTTAGACCCCCCGACAGGGATATACTACGAGCAGTACTTC	CASSLDPPTGIYYEQYF
-	TRBJ1-4	TRBV9	TRBD1	TGTGCCAGCAGTTCAAGGACAGGGTTGAACGGGGATGAAAAACTGTTTTTT	CASSSRTGLNGDEKLFF
once	TRBJ2-2	TRBV13	TRBD2	TGTGCCAGCAGCTTGTGGGGACTAGCGGGGGGGCCCGTCGGGGAGCTGTTTTTT	CASSLWGLAGGPVGELFF
once	TRBJ2-1	TRBV19	TRBD2	TGTGCCAGTGGACTAGCGGGGGGTTACAATGAGCAGTTCTTC	CASGLAGGYNEQFF
once	TRBJ2-1	TRBV7-2	TRBD2	TGTGCCACCGAACCTAGCGGGGGGCGCTCCTACAATGAGCAGTTCTTC	CATEPSGGRSYNEQFF
few	TRBJ2-7	TRBV2	-	TGTGCCTCCCGGGGGCCTTCCTACGAGCAGTACTTC	CASRGPSYEQYF
-	TRBJ1-1	TRBV6-6	-	TGTGCCAGCGTTTTGGGCACGGAAGCTTTCTTT	CASVLGTEAFF
-	TRBJ2-7	TRBV7-9	TRBD1	TGTGCCAGCAGCTTTTCGGGACAGGCTTACTACGAGCAGTACTTC	CASSFSGQAYYEQYF
-	TRBJ2-7	TRBV5-4	TRBD1	TGTGCCAGCAGCTCGGACAGGGCCCTCGCCTACGAGCAGTACTTC	CASSSDRALAYEQYF
-	TRBJ2-7	TRBV27	-	TGTGCCAGCGGGAACTACGAGCAGTACTTC	CASGNYEQYF
once	TRBJ2-4	TRBV9	TRBD2	TGTGCCAGCAGCAACCCTAGCGGGGGGGCCGCCAAAAACATTCAGTACTTC	CASSNPSGGAAKNIQYF
-	TRBJ2-5	TRBV9	TRBD2	TGTGCCAGCAGCGGTAGCGGGGGGGCGGGTGAGACCCAGTACTTC	CASSGSGGAGETQYF
few	TRBJ2-3	TRBV7-6	-	TGTGCCAGCAGCTTAGGGACCGTGGTGGGGGCAGATACGCAGTATTTT	CASSLGTVVGADTQYF
few	TRBJ1-1	TRBV2	-	TGTGCCAGCAGGGACGGTCTCACTGAAGCTTTCTTT	CASRDGLTEAFF
-	TRBJ2-5	TRBV7-3	-	TGTGCCAGCAGCCTTGCAGGAGGGGGACTTGGGGAGACCCAGTACTTC	CASSLAGGGLGETQYF
-	TRBJ2-1	TRBV4-1	TRBD1	TGCGCCAGCAGCCAAGTAGCCGGACAGGGGATGAGGTCCTACAATGAGCAGTTCTTC	CASSQVAGQGMRSYNEQFF
-	TRBJ2-7	TRBV19	-	TGTGCCAGTAGCCCAACGGGACGATCCTACGAGCAGTACTTC	CASSPTGRSYEQYF
-	TRBJ2-1	TRBV4-1	-	TGCGCCAGCAGCCAAGTGGGGATAAACCCTGAGCAGTTCTTC	CASSQVGINPEQFF
once	TRBJ2-1	TRBV4-2	-	TGTGCCAGCAGCCAAACTAGTTTCGATGAGCAGTTCTTC	CASSQTSFDEQFF
-	TRBJ1-1	TRBV5-4	TRBD1	TGTGCCAGCAGCCCGGGACAGGGGTCTGAAGCTTTCTTT	CASSPGQGSEAFF
-	TRBJ1-1	TRBV6-6	TRBD1	TGTGCCAGCAGTTACGAGACAGGGACCACTGAAGCTTTCTTT	CASSYETGTTEAFF
-	TRBJ1-1	TRBV2	-	TGTGCCAGCAGATGGGGGGATATGAACACTGAAGCTTTCTTT	CASRWGDMNTEAFF
-	TRBJ2-5	TRBV7-7	TRBD1	TGTGCTAGCAGCTTAGTGGGGACAGGGAGGGAGACCCAGTACTTC	CASSLVGTGRETQYF
-	TRBJ1-1	TRBV9	-	TGTGCCAGCAGTAAGGGGGTCGGTGGCACTGAAGCTTTCTTT	CASSKGVGGTEAFF
once	TRBJ1-6	TRBV14	-	TGTGCCAGCAGCCCGGACAGCTATAATTCACCCCTCCACTTT	CASSPDSYNSPLHF
few	TRBJ1-2	TRBV4-1	-	TGCGCCAGCAGCCAAAGCAACACCTTTGGCTACACCTTC	CASSQSNTFGYTF
few	TRBJ2-7	TRBV19	TRBD2	TGTGCCAGTAGCTCTAGCGGGAGGTACTACGAGCAGTACTTC	CASSSSGRYYEQYF
-	TRBJ2-3	TRBV9	-	TGTGCCAGCAGCGTAGGTGCATACCTCACAGATACGCAGTATTTT	CASSVGAYLTDTQYF
-	TRBJ2-5	TRBV27	-	TGTGCCAGCAGTTTATCCCCCTTCGACGACCAGTACTTC	CASSLSPFDDQYF
once	TRBJ2-1	TRBV4-2	TRBD2	TGTGCCAGCAGCCAAGATAGCGGGGGGGCCAATGAGCAGTTCTTC	CASSQDSGGANEQFF
-	TRBJ2-7	TRBV5-4	-	TGTGCCAGCAGTCGAGGATATTCCCCCTACGAGCAGTACTTC	CASSRGYSPYEQYF
-	TRBJ1-5	TRBV6-1	-	TGTGCCAGCAGTGATGTTTTTGAGGCAGGGTCAGTCTTACCCCAGCATTTT	CASSDVFEAGSVLPQHF
-	TRBJ2-6	TRBV12-5	-	TGTGCTAGTGGTTTGGCCTTATCAGGGTCGGGGGCCAACGTCCTGACTTTC	CASGLALSGSGANVLTF